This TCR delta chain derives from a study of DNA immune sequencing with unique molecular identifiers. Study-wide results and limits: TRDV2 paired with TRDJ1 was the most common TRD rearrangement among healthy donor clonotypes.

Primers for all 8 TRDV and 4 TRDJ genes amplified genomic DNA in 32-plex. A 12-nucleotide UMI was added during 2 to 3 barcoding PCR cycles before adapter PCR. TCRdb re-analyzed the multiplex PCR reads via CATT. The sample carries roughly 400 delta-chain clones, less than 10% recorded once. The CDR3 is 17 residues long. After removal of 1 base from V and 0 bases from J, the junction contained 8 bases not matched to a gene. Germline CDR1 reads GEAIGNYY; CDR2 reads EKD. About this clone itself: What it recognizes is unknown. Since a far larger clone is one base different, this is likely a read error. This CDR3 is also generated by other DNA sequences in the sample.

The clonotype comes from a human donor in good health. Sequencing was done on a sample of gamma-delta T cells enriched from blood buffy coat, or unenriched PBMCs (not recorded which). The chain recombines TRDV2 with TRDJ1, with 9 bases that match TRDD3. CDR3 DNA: TGTGCCTGTGACACTCTGGGGGATGGAAAATACACCGATAAACTCATCTTT. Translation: CACDTLGDGKYTDKLIF.